This is a list of T cell receptor beta chains from one sample in a study of blood T cell repertoires in COVID-19. This table comes from immunoSEQ multiplex PCR, and its TCRdb copy is limited to in-frame clones, with some not included. The table lists hundreds of thousands of clones, 82% of them singletons. The specimen was PBMCs or T cells enriched from blood (not recorded which). Receptors were obtained from a woman aged 55-69 years who had recovered from COVID-19. Each CDR3 is given with its conserved first and last residue. A D gene is named only where the DNA matches it firmly. The size of a clone is reported for some rows only, either as once, few or many, or as a class for expanded clones.

TRBD1 | NA | TRBJ1-5 | TRBV4-3 | CASSQTDRAGGPQHF | TGCGCCAGCAGCCAAACTGACAGGGCCGGTGGGCCCCAGCATTTT
TRBD1 | NA | TRBJ1-6 | TRBV4-2 | CASSQALASGTGNSPLHF | TGTGCCAGCAGCCAAGCCCTTGCCTCCGGGACAGGGAATTCACCCCTCCACTTT
NA | few | TRBJ1-6 | TRBV19 | CASSIGTGNSPLHF | TGTGCCAGTAGTATTGGAACGGGGAATTCACCCCTCCACTTT
TRBD1 | NA | TRBJ1-4 | TRBV20-1 | CSASLDRGLQNLGKLFF | TGCAGTGCTAGTTTGGACAGGGGGCTTCAGAACCTAGGAAAACTGTTTTTT
NA | NA | TRBJ1-2 | TRBV3-1/TRBV3-2 | CASSQGGTDGFYGYTF | TGTGCCAGCAGCCAAGGGGGGACTGACGGTTTCTATGGCTACACCTTC
TRBD1 | NA | TRBJ1-1 | TRBV2 | CASLRDSRSGTEAFF | TGTGCCAGCCTGAGGGACAGTAGGTCGGGCACTGAAGCTTTCTTT
NA | NA | TRBJ1-4 | TRBV5-4 | CASSPEGGTNEKLFF | TGTGCCAGCAGCCCAGAGGGGGGGACTAATGAAAAACTGTTTTTT
TRBD2 | NA | TRBJ2-7 | TRBV6-5 | CASTGEGAYEQYF | TGTGCCAGCACCGGGGAGGGAGCCTACGAGCAGTACTTC
TRBD2 | NA | TRBJ2-7 | TRBV2 | CASRTGLAAYEQYF | TGTGCCAGCAGAACCGGACTAGCGGCTTACGAGCAGTACTTC
NA | NA | TRBJ1-4 | TRBV27 | CASSLQGRGEKLFF | TGTGCCAGCAGTTTACAGGGGAGGGGTGAAAAACTGTTTTTT
NA | few | TRBJ2-2 | TRBV27 | CASSALTGELFF | TGTGCCAGCAGTGCACTCACCGGGGAGCTGTTTTTT
TRBD1 | NA | TRBJ2-3 | TRBV18 | CASSPMDRVFSDTQYF | TGTGCCAGCTCACCCATGGACAGGGTCTTTTCGGATACGCAGTATTTT
TRBD1 | NA | TRBJ2-7 | TRBV19 | CASREQGATYEQYF | TGTGCCAGTAGGGAACAGGGGGCTACCTACGAGCAGTACTTC
NA | NA | TRBJ1-5 | TRBV5-5 | CASSPYSGGINQPQHF | TGTGCCAGCAGTCCTTATTCCGGGGGGATCAATCAGCCCCAGCATTTT
NA | NA | TRBJ1-2 | TRBV27 | CASSSRQNYDYGYTF | TGTGCCAGCAGTTCCAGACAGAATTACGACTATGGCTACACCTTC
NA | NA | TRBJ2-2 | TRBV5-1 | CASSLAATNTGELFF | TGCGCCAGCAGCTTGGCTGCGACGAACACCGGGGAGCTGTTTTTT
NA | NA | TRBJ1-4 | TRBV7-8 | CASSLLETATNEKLFF | TGTGCCAGCAGCTTACTCGAGACAGCAACTAATGAAAAACTGTTTTTT
NA | NA | TRBJ1-4 | TRBV19 | CASDPGGEKLFF | TGTGCCAGTGATCCGGGGGGCGAAAAACTGTTTTTT
TRBD1 | NA | TRBJ1-5 | TRBV19 | CASSQWGQGSNQPQHF | TGTGCCAGTAGTCAATGGGGACAGGGGAGCAATCAGCCCCAGCATTTT
NA | NA | TRBJ1-2 | TRBV6-1 | CASSEGPGPLYGYTF | TGTGCCAGCAGTGAAGGGCCAGGGCCTCTCTATGGCTACACCTTC
TRBD2 | NA | TRBJ2-1 | TRBV7-2 | CASSLSRGSGKREYNEQFF | TGTGCCAGCAGCTTATCGAGAGGGAGCGGGAAGCGGGAATACAATGAGCAGTTCTTC
NA | NA | TRBJ2-2 | TRBV15 | CATSRGWGEAGELFF | TGTGCCACCAGCAGGGGCTGGGGGGAGGCCGGGGAGCTGTTTTTT
NA | NA | TRBJ2-1 | TRBV3-1/TRBV3-2 | CASSAGGEQFF | TGTGCCAGCAGCGCTGGAGGTGAGCAGTTCTTC
TRBD1 | NA | TRBJ1-5 | TRBV5-8 | CASSVGQGYSNQPQHF | TGTGCCAGCAGCGTGGGACAGGGGTACAGCAATCAGCCCCAGCATTTT
TRBD2 | NA | TRBJ2-3 | TRBV19 | CASSMQLAGVDTQYF | TGTGCCAGTAGTATGCAACTAGCGGGGGTAGATACGCAGTATTTT
NA | NA | TRBJ1-1 | TRBV30 | CAWSSPRDWGNTEAFF | TGTGCCTGGAGTTCCCCCAGGGATTGGGGAAACACTGAAGCTTTCTTT
TRBD1 | NA | TRBJ1-1 | TRBV27 | CASSLVLGTGANTEAFF | TGTGCCAGCAGTTTAGTCCTCGGGACAGGGGCGAACACTGAAGCTTTCTTT
NA | few | TRBJ1-3 | TRBV19 | CASSTDMNSGNTIYF | TGTGCCAGTAGTACCGACATGAACTCTGGAAACACCATATATTTT
NA | NA | TRBJ2-7 | TRBV3-1/TRBV3-2 | CASSHQGSYEQYF | TGTGCCAGCAGCCACCAAGGGAGTTACGAGCAGTACTTC
TRBD2 | NA | TRBJ2-2 | TRBV10-1 | CASSGLLAGAFTGELFF | TGCGCCAGCAGTGGCCTACTAGCGGGAGCCTTCACCGGGGAGCTGTTTTTT
TRBD2 | NA | TRBJ2-5 | TRBV7-8 | CASSQRLAGIRGETQYF | TGTGCCAGCAGCCAGAGACTAGCGGGGATTAGGGGAGAGACCCAGTACTTC
NA | NA | TRBJ1-5 | TRBV6-6 | CASWQGNHQPQHF | TGTGCCAGCTGGCAGGGAAATCATCAGCCCCAGCATTTT